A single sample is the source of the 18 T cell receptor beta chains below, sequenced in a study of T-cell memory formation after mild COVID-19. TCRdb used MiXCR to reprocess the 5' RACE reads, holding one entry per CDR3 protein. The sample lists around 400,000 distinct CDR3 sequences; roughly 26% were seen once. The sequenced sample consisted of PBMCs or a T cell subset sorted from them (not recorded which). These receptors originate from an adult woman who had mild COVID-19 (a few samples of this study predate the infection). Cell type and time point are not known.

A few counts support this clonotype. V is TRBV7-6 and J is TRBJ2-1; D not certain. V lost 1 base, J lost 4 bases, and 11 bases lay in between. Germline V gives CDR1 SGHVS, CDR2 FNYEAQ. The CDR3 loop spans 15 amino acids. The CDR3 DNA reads TGTGCCAGCAGCTTAGAAGGAGAGCAGTACAATGAGCAGTTCTTC. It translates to CASSLEGEQYNEQFF.

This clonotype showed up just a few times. The CDR3 nucleotides are TGTGCCACCAGTGACCCCAGGGAAGTTGGTAATGAAAAACTGTTTTTT. Translated, it gives CATSDPREVGNEKLFF. The rearrangement joins TRBV24-1 to TRBJ1-4, with D tentatively TRBD1 (5 bases). CDR3 size: 16 residues. Trimming shortened V by 4 bases and J by 4 bases, and 15 bases separated the two germline ends. The V gene's germline CDR1 is KGHDR and CDR2 SFDVKD.

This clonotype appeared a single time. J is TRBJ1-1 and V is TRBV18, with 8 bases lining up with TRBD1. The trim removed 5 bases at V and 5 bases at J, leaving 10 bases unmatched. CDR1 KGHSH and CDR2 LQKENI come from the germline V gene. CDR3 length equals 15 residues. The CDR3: CASSRTGSGGTEAFF. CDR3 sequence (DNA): TGTGCCAGCTCAAGGACAGGGTCCGGTGGAACTGAAGCTTTCTTT.

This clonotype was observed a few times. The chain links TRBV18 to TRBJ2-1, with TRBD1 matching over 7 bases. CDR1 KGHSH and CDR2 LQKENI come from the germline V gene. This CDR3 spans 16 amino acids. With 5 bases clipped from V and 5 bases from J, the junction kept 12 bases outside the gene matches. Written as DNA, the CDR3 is TGTGCCAGCTCAAGTCAGGACAGGATGTTGAACAATGAGCAGTTCTTC. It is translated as CASSSQDRMLNNEQFF.

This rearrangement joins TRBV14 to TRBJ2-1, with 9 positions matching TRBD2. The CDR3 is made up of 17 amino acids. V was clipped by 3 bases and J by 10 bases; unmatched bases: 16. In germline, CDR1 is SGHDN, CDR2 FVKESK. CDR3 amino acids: CASSHQRGLAGKREQFF. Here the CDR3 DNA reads TGTGCCAGCAGCCACCAACGGGGGCTAGCGGGAAAGAGGGAGCAGTTCTTC.

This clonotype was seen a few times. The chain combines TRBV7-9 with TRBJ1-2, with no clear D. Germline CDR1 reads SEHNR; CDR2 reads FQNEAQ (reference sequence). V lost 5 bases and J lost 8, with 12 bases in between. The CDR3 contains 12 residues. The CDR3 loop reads CASSRPGGGYTF. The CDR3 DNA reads TGTGCCAGCAGCCGCCCTGGAGGAGGCTACACCTTC.

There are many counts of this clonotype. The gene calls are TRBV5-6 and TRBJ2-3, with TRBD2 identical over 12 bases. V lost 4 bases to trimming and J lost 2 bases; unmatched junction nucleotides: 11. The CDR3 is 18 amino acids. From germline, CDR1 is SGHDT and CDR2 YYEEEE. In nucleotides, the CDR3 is TGTGCCAGCAGCCATAGGAAGACTAGCGGGGGAGCCACAGATACGCAGTATTTT. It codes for CASSHRKTSGGATDTQYF.

In DNA form, the CDR3 reads TGTGCCAGCAGCCCTATGGGACTAGCGGGAGGACACATTGAGCAGTTCTTC. Translating it yields CASSPMGLAGGHIEQFF. The chain employs TRBV7-9 and TRBJ2-1; 15 bases line up with TRBD2. V lost 5 bases and J lost 9; bases outside the gene matches: 11. CDR1 and CDR2 from the germline V gene are SEHNR and FQNEAQ (reference sequence). The CDR3 spans 17 residues. Based on the CDR3 plus reference TRBV7-9 and TRBJ2-1, the full variable domain is DTGVSQNPRHKITKRGQNVTFRCDPISEHNRLYWYRQTLGQGPEFLTYFQNEAQLEKSRLLSDRFSAERPKGSFSTLEIQRTEQGDSAMYLCASSPMGLAGGHIEQFFGPGTRLTVL.

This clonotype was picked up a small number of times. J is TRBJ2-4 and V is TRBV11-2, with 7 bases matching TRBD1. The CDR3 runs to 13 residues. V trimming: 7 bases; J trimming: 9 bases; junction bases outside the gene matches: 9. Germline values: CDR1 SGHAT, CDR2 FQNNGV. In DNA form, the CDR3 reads TGTGCCAGCACCCATGGACAGGAAGGCATTCAGTACTTC. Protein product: CASTHGQEGIQYF.

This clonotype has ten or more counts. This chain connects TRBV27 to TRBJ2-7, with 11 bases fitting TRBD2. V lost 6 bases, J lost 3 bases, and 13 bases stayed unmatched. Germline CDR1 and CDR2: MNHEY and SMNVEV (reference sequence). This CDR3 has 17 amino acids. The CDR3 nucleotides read TGTGCCAGCAGCCAAAAGTCTCTGGGACTAGCGGACTACGAGCAGTACTTC. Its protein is CASSQKSLGLADYEQYF.

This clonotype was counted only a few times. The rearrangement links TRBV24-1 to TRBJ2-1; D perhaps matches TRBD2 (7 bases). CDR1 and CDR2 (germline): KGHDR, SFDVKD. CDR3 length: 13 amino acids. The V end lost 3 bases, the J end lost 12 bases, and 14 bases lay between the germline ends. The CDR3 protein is CATSDTRGAGQFF. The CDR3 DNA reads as TGTGCCACCAGTGATACTCGGGGGGCTGGGCAGTTCTTC.

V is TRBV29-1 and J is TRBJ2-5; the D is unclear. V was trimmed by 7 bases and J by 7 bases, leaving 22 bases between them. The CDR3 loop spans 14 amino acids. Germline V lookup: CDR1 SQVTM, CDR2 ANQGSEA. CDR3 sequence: CSANKGGAPRTQYF. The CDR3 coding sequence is TGCAGCGCTAACAAGGGTGGCGCCCCTAGGACCCAGTACTTC.

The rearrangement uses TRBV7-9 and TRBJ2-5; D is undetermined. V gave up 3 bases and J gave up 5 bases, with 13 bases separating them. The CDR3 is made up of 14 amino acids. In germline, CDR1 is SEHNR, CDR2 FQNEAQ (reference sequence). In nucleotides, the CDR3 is TGTGCCAGCAGCTTCAGCCCGGAAGGGGAGACCCAGTACTTC. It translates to CASSFSPEGETQYF.

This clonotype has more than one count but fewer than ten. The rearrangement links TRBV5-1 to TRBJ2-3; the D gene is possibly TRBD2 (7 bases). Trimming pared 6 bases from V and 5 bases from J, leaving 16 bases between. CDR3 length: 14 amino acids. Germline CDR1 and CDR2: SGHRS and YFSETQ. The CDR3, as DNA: TGCGCCAGCAAAGAGGGGGGGCCCGAAGATACGCAGTATTTT. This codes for CASKEGGPEDTQYF.

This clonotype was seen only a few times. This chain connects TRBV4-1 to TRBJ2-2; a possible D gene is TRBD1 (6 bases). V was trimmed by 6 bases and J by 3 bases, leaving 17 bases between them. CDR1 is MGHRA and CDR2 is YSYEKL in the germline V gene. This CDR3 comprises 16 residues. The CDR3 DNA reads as TGCGCCAGCAGACCGGCCGGGACACAATACACCGGGGAGCTGTTTTTT. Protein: CASRPAGTQYTGELFF.

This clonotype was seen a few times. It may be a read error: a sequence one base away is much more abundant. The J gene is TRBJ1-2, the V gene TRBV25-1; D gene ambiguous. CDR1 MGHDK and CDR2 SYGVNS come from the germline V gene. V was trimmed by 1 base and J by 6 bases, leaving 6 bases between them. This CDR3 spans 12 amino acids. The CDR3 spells CASSEFRDGYTF. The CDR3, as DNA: TGTGCCAGCAGTGAATTCCGGGATGGCTACACCTTC.

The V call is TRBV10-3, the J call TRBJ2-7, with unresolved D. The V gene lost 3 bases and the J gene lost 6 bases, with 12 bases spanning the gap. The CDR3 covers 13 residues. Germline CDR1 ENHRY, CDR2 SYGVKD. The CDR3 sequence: CAISEAKTGEQYF. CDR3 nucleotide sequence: TGTGCCATCAGTGAAGCCAAAACGGGCGAGCAGTACTTC.

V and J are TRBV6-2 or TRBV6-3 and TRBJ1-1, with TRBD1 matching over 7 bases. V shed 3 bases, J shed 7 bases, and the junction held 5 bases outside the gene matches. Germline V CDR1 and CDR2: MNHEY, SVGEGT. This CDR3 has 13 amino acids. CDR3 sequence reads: CASSYTGELEAFF. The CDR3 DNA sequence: TGTGCCAGCAGTTATACAGGGGAGCTTGAAGCTTTCTTT.